This T cell receptor beta chain was sequenced for a study of CD8+ T cells in alopecia areata. Turning to the study itself: Patients in the treated group were given tofacitinib by mouth, 5 to 10 mg twice a day. Notes on the study in general: Scalp clonality dropped significantly under tofacitinib, as did expanded CD8+ top-100 clones.

Concerning this clone itself: Antigen: not known.

After isolation, RNA underwent reverse transcription to generate cDNA as the sequencing template. TCRdb's table, derived via immunoSEQ multiplex PCR, lists solely in-frame clones and lacks some. The profile shows just over 150,000 clones, 65% of them singletons. This sample's treatment: oral pan-JAK inhibitor, 5-10 mg twice daily. Sorting of CD4+ and CD8+ T cells was performed on PBMCs. The sequences come from CD4+ T cells sorted from blood, collected at week 4, from a patient treated with tofacitinib. This receptor was obtained from a human donor with alopecia areata.

In nucleotides, the CDR3 is TGTGCCACCAGCAGAGACGTACCCGTGCCCACAGATACGCAGTATTTT. Translation: CATSRDVPVPTDTQYF. The rearrangement links TRBV15 to TRBJ2-3; D gene uncertain. This CDR3 is built from 16 residues. The germline V and J ends were trimmed by 0 bases and 2 bases, with 12 bases remaining between them. The germline V gene encodes CDR1 LNHNV and CDR2 YYDKDF (reference sequence).